Presented here are 24 T cell receptor beta chains from one specimen sequenced in a study of cytomegalovirus exposure and HLA in healthy donors. Primers included in the PCR were 60 Vbeta and 13 Jbeta primers. Only in-frame clones appear in the TCRdb table, and some are missing; sequencing was by immunoSEQ multiplex PCR. The sample carries under 150,000 clones, roughly three quarters recorded once. The specimen was PBMCs. These receptors were collected from a woman in her fifties or sixties in good health and CMV-seronegative.

This chain uses TRBV6-6 with TRBJ2-2, with D unclear. From germline, CDR1 is MNHNY and CDR2 SVGAGI (reference sequence). V was trimmed by 4 bases and J by 2 bases, leaving 8 bases between them. The CDR3 spans 14 residues. The CDR3 bases are TGTGCCAGCAGTTCCGGGTCAAACACCGGGGAGCTGTTTTTT. This sequence encodes CASSSGSNTGELFF.

The chain links TRBV29-1 to TRBJ2-2, with D possibly TRBD2 on 5 matching bases. In germline, CDR1 is SQVTM, CDR2 ANQGSEA. Trimming shortened V by 5 bases and J by 4 bases, and 8 bases separated the two germline ends. The CDR3 totals 12 residues. The CDR3 DNA reads TGCAGCGTTTCGGGATTCACCGGGGAGCTGTTTTTT. It yields the protein CSVSGFTGELFF.

The chain carries TRBV5-1 and TRBJ2-1; TRBD1 might be the D (6 bases). The CDR3 length is 13 residues. The ends were cut back, 0 bases at V and 8 bases at J, with 9 bases in the middle. Germline V gene lookup returns CDR1 SGHRS and CDR2 YFSETQ. The CDR3 nucleotides read TGCGCCAGCAGCTTGGAGAGACAGGATGAGCAGTTCTTC. The encoded protein is CASSLERQDEQFF.

V usage is TRBV30 and J usage is TRBJ1-4; 7 bases fit TRBD1. Germline-derived CDR1 and CDR2 are GTSNPN and SVGIG (reference sequence). This CDR3 has 14 residues. The junction had 6 bases not matched to a gene; V was cut back by 4 bases and J by 4 bases. The CDR3 DNA follows: TGTGCCTGGACCAGGACAGGCAGTAATGAAAAACTGTTTTTT. It yields the protein CAWTRTGSNEKLFF.

This chain connects TRBV6-1 to TRBJ2-3; 10 nucleotides agree with TRBD2. V trimming: 1 base; J trimming: 14 bases; junction bases outside the gene matches: 6. CDR3 length: 13 residues. Germline V CDR1 and CDR2: MNHNS, SASEGT. Written as DNA, the CDR3 is TGTGCCAGCAGTGAAGGTAGCGGGGGGAGTTCGTATTTT. Translated, it gives CASSEGSGGSSYF.

J is TRBJ1-1 and V is TRBV4-1; 11 bases are shared with TRBD1. Losses at the gene ends were 7 bases for V and 5 bases for J; bases not matched to a gene: 12. The CDR3 runs 16 residues. The V gene's germline CDR1 is MGHRA and CDR2 YSYEKL. The CDR3 DNA follows: TGCGCCAGCAACATAGGACAGGGGGCGCGGGGGACTGAAGCTTTCTTT. Encoded protein: CASNIGQGARGTEAFF.

Worth noting for this clone: One junction end disagrees with the germline gene, perhaps due to a read error. The chain links TRBV6-4 to TRBJ1-2; D gene ambiguous. CDR1 and CDR2 (germline): MRHNA, SNTAGT. The CDR3 has 11 amino acids. DNA of the CDR3: TGTGCCAGCAGTGGTACGGGTGGCTACGCCTTC. Residues: CASSGTGGYAF.

This clone was picked up one time. The V gene is TRBV28, the J gene TRBJ2-7; tentatively, D is TRBD2 (6 bases). The CDR3 length is 14 residues. CDR1 is MDHEN and CDR2 is SYDVKM in the germline V gene. Deletions cut 0 bases from V and 4 bases from J, with 10 bases between. CDR3 sequence reads: CASSLWGGWYEQYF. CDR3 nucleotide sequence: TGTGCCAGCAGTTTATGGGGGGGTTGGTACGAGCAGTACTTC.

The chain is built from TRBV5-1 and TRBJ2-6; D is ambiguous. The CDR3 spans 16 residues. V was pared by 4 bases and J by 1 base, with 12 bases between. In germline, CDR1 is SGHRS, CDR2 YFSETQ. The CDR3 loop is CASSPFGASGANVLTF. The CDR3 DNA follows: TGCGCCAGCAGCCCTTTTGGTGCGTCTGGGGCCAACGTCCTGACTTTC. Full variable domain (remainder filled in from reference TRBV5-1 and TRBJ2-6): KAGVTQTPRYLIKTRGQQVTLSCSPISGHRSVSWYQQTPGQGLQFLFEYFSETQRNKGNFPGRFSGRQFSNSRSEMNVSTLELGDSALYLCASSPFGASGANVLTFGAGSRLTVL.

The chain couples TRBV19 to TRBJ1-1, with TRBD1 matching over 7 bases. The CDR3 loop spans 14 amino acids. V shed 3 bases and J 8 bases; nucleotides not matched to a gene: 9. Germline CDR1 is LNHDA and CDR2 is SQIVND (reference sequence). The CDR3 loop reads CASSMEGGQIEAFF. The DNA of the CDR3 is TGTGCCAGTAGTATGGAAGGGGGACAGATCGAAGCTTTCTTT.

The rearrangement joins TRBV5-1 to TRBJ1-1; D uncertain. Trimming took off 1 base at V and 4 bases at J, with 11 bases between the two ends. Germline CDR1 is SGHRS and CDR2 is YFSETQ. This CDR3 is 14 amino acids long. CDR3 loop: CASSLSGFSTEAFF. The CDR3 DNA reads TGCGCCAGCAGCTTGTCGGGGTTTAGCACTGAAGCTTTCTTT.

The chain joins TRBV19 to TRBJ1-5, with D unclear. Germline lookup yields CDR1 LNHDA and CDR2 SQIVND (reference sequence). V lost 6 bases to trimming and J lost 5 bases, with 17 bases between them. The CDR3 extends over 15 amino acids. DNA for the CDR3: TGTGCCAGTAGCCAGTTCTCGGGGTCGGATCAGCCCCAGCATTTT. Protein product: CASSQFSGSDQPQHF. The full variable domain, completed using reference TRBV19 and TRBJ1-5, is DGGITQSPKYLFRKEGQNVTLSCEQNLNHDAMYWYRQDPGQGLRLIYYSQIVNDFQKGDIAEGYSVSREKKESFPLTVTSAQKNPTAFYLCASSQFSGSDQPQHFGDGTRLSIL.

The V call is TRBV19, the J call TRBJ2-5; 8 bases align to TRBD1. From germline, CDR1 is LNHDA and CDR2 SQIVND (reference sequence). With V trimmed by 0 bases and J by 4 bases, 1 base remained unmatched. This CDR3 spans 14 amino acids. The CDR3 coding sequence is TGTGCCAGTAGTATAGACAGGGGGCGAGAGACCCAGTACTTC. Protein product: CASSIDRGRETQYF.

The gene calls are TRBV7-9 and TRBJ1-5; D call uncertain. Looked up from germline, CDR1 is SEHNR and CDR2 is FQNEAQ (reference sequence). The CDR3 consists of 15 residues. Trimming took 4 bases from V and 6 from J, leaving 16 bases between them. The chain's CDR3 is CASSSGRRGGQPQHF. In nucleotides, the CDR3 is TGTGCCAGCAGCTCGGGCAGACGGGGTGGTCAGCCCCAGCATTTT.

The CDR3 is CASSLWASGKNEQFF. The CDR3 DNA reads TGTGCCAGCAGCTTATGGGCTAGCGGGAAGAATGAGCAGTTCTTC. The V gene is TRBV7-9, the J gene TRBJ2-1; 9 bases match TRBD2. Per the germline V gene, CDR1 is SEHNR and CDR2 is FQNEAQ (reference sequence). V lost 2 bases, J lost 7 bases, and 6 bases stayed unmatched. The CDR3 is 15 amino acids.

The V and J genes are TRBV28 and TRBJ1-2; 9 positions match TRBD1. Germline CDR1 reads MDHEN; CDR2 reads SYDVKM. The length of the CDR3 is 18 residues. V was clipped by 3 bases and J by 0 bases; unmatched bases: 11. The CDR3 nucleotides read TGTGCCAGCAGTTTTCAAGGGACAGGGCCGGCTACTAACTATGGCTACACCTTC. Its translation is CASSFQGTGPATNYGYTF.

This chain uses TRBV6-5 with TRBJ2-7, with 9 bases that match TRBD1. Germline CDR1 reads MNHEY; CDR2 reads SVGAGI. This CDR3 spans 13 amino acids. V lost 8 bases to trimming and J lost 6 bases; unmatched junction nucleotides: 8. The CDR3 is CASVAGQGREQYF. The CDR3 coding sequence is TGTGCCAGCGTGGCGGGACAGGGCCGCGAGCAGTACTTC.

The rearrangement joins TRBV5-1 to TRBJ2-2; 8 bases fit TRBD1. The CDR3 runs to 16 residues. V dropped 0 bases and J dropped 7; count of bases not matched to a gene: 8. CDR1 SGHRS and CDR2 YFSETQ come from the germline V gene. The CDR3 bases are TGCGCCAGCAGCTTGGAAGGGACAGGTCGAGGCGGGGAGCTGTTTTTT. Encoded protein: CASSLEGTGRGGELFF.

The chain uses TRBV5-1 and TRBJ2-7; D unresolved. Germline-derived CDR1 and CDR2 are SGHRS and YFSETQ. Between the trimmed V and J ends, which lost 4 bases and 0 bases, there was a span of 14 bases. This CDR3 has 15 amino acids. CDR3 in amino acids: CASSRDGAASYEQYF. The CDR3 nucleotides are TGCGCCAGCAGCCGAGACGGTGCGGCCTCCTACGAGCAGTACTTC.

The gene calls are TRBV27 and TRBJ1-6; TRBD1 agrees at 7 bases. J lost 4 bases, V lost 2 bases, and 5 bases had no gene match. This CDR3 is 16 amino acids long. Germline V CDR1 and CDR2: MNHEY, SMNVEV (reference sequence). The CDR3 DNA follows: TGTGCCAGCAGTTTAGGGACAGTAATTTATAATTCACCCCTCCACTTT. Its translation is CASSLGTVIYNSPLHF.

The V and J genes are TRBV28 and TRBJ1-3; 9 bases fit TRBD1. V shed 7 bases, J shed 2 bases, and the junction held 6 bases outside the gene matches. Per germline, CDR1 MDHEN and CDR2 SYDVKM. The CDR3 spans 15 residues. The CDR3 bases are TGTGCCAGCACCATAAGACAGGGGGCTGGAAACACCATATATTTT. It translates to CASTIRQGAGNTIYF.

This clone was recorded once. The chain couples TRBV7-9 to TRBJ2-3, with a possible D match to TRBD1 (5 bases). The CDR3 consists of 14 residues. Germline assignment: CDR1 SEHNR and CDR2 FQNEAQ (reference sequence). V lost 5 bases, J lost 1 base, and 10 bases lay in between. In DNA, the CDR3 is TGTGCCAGCAGCCCATCGACAGGCACAGATACGCAGTATTTT. Its protein is CASSPSTGTDTQYF.

The V and J genes are TRBV5-1 and TRBJ1-1; D is unclear. This CDR3 has 13 amino acids. The germline CDR1 and CDR2 sequences are SGHRS and YFSETQ. V lost 3 bases and J lost 5, with 11 bases in between. The CDR3 coding sequence is TGCGCCAGCAGCTACGGGAAAGGGACTGAAGCTTTCTTT. Translating gives CASSYGKGTEAFF. Drawing the rest from reference TRBV5-1 and TRBJ1-1, the complete variable domain is KAGVTQTPRYLIKTRGQQVTLSCSPISGHRSVSWYQQTPGQGLQFLFEYFSETQRNKGNFPGRFSGRQFSNSRSEMNVSTLELGDSALYLCASSYGKGTEAFFGQGTRLTVV.

This sequence joins TRBV5-1 and TRBJ2-7; possible D gene TRBD1, 6 bases. This CDR3 has 14 amino acids. In germline, CDR1 is SGHRS, CDR2 YFSETQ. With 5 bases removed from V and 3 bases from J, the gap between germline ends came to 15 bases. The CDR3 reads CASRDGTGNYEQYF. The CDR3 DNA reads as TGCGCCAGCAGGGATGGAACAGGGAACTACGAGCAGTACTTC.